These 25 T cell receptor beta chains share one sample of origin, sequenced in a study of cytomegalovirus exposure and HLA in healthy donors. Repertoires were generated with immunoSEQ multiplex PCR, while TCRdb's copy carries only in-frame clones and drops some. The top ten clones hold 2.5% to 3% of a sample with some 200,000 clones, roughly four fifths of them seen once. The sequencing input was PBMCs. The receptors come from a woman aged 18-29 years in good health and CMV-seropositive.

V gene TRBV18 combines with J gene TRBJ2-2; 9 bases line up with TRBD1. CDR3 length: 16 residues. The germline gives CDR1 KGHSH, CDR2 LQKENI. The V gene end was trimmed by 4 bases and the J gene end by 0 bases; junction bases not matched to a gene: 3. DNA of the CDR3: TGTGCCAGCTCACTGGGACAGGGACCGAACACCGGGGAGCTGTTTTTT. Its translation: CASSLGQGPNTGELFF.

As DNA, the CDR3 is TGTGCCAGCAGCTTATTTCAGGGGCTACCTAATTCACCCCTCCACTTT. Protein: CASSLFQGLPNSPLHF. V usage is TRBV7-2 and J usage is TRBJ1-6; perhaps TRBD1 as D (6 bases). CDR1 is SGHTA, CDR2 FQGNSA, per germline. CDR3 length: 16 amino acids. Trimming stripped 2 bases from V and 6 bases from J, with 14 bases between.

This clone has more than one count but fewer than ten. The rearrangement links TRBV4-2 to TRBJ2-2; D possibly corresponds to TRBD1 (6 bases). The germline gives CDR1 LGHNA, CDR2 YNFKEQ. V was trimmed by 10 bases and J by 0 bases, leaving 12 bases between them. The CDR3 sequence is 14 residues long. This CDR3 is CATQGSPNTGELFF. CDR3 DNA sequence: TGTGCCACCCAGGGGTCCCCGAACACCGGGGAGCTGTTTTTT.

V usage is TRBV4-2 and J usage is TRBJ1-2; TRBD1 matches at 7 bases. The V gene end was trimmed by 4 bases and the J gene end by 10 bases; junction bases not matched to a gene: 12. The V gene's germline CDR1 is LGHNA and CDR2 YNFKEQ. The CDR3 loop spans 14 amino acids. Here the CDR3 DNA reads TGTGCCAGCAGCCCCCCGGGACAGATCAATTACTACACCTTC. It is translated as CASSPPGQINYYTF.

The genes are TRBV6-5 and TRBJ1-4; TRBD1 might be the D (6 bases). This CDR3 spans 14 amino acids. Germline loops: CDR1 MNHEY, CDR2 SVGAGI. V lost 7 bases and J 4 bases, leaving 13 bases between the germline ends. Written as DNA, the CDR3 is TGTGCCAGCACTAAGGGGGGGAATAATGAAAAACTGTTTTTT. Translating it yields CASTKGGNNEKLFF.

This chain uses TRBV9 with TRBJ2-3, with D tentatively TRBD2 (5 bases). The CDR3 has 13 amino acids. V dropped 3 bases and J dropped 6 bases, with 11 bases sitting between them. Germline CDR1 is SGDLS and CDR2 is YYNGEE. The CDR3: CASSAEDWDTQYF. CDR3 nucleotides: TGTGCCAGCAGCGCAGAGGACTGGGATACGCAGTATTTT.

The chain recombines TRBV6-1 with TRBJ2-7; the match to TRBD1 covers 11 bases. The CDR3 covers 15 residues. In germline, CDR1 is MNHNS, CDR2 SASEGT. With 4 bases clipped from V and 5 bases from J, the junction kept 7 bases outside the gene matches. The CDR3 sequence is CASSAPRDRGDEQYF. The CDR3 region has the DNA TGTGCCAGCAGTGCACCCCGGGACAGGGGGGACGAGCAGTACTTC.

In regard to this clone: The sample carries other DNA sequences with the same CDR3. The J gene is TRBJ1-5, the V gene TRBV29-1; D may be TRBD1 (5 bases). The CDR3 runs to 13 residues. The V gene lost 4 bases and the J gene lost 2 bases, with 9 bases spanning the gap. The V gene's germline CDR1 is SQVTM and CDR2 ANQGSEA. In nucleotides, the CDR3 is TGCAGCGTTGGTCAGGGTGGCAATCAGCCCCAGCATTTT. Encoded protein: CSVGQGGNQPQHF.

The chain recombines TRBV7-2 with TRBJ2-7; 8 bases line up with TRBD1. V shed 1 base, J shed 3 bases, and the junction held 5 bases outside the gene matches. The germline V gene has CDR1 SGHTA and CDR2 FQGNSA. The CDR3 contains 15 residues. CDR3 protein: CASSLDRGTVYEQYF. CDR3 coding DNA: TGTGCCAGCAGCTTAGACAGGGGGACTGTCTACGAGCAGTACTTC.

The gene calls are TRBV19 and TRBJ2-3, with 8 bases matching TRBD2. Germline V gene sequence: CDR1 LNHDA, CDR2 SQIVND (reference sequence). J was trimmed by 7 bases and V by 5 bases; bases with no gene match: 8. The CDR3 length is 14 residues. The CDR3 coding sequence is TGTGCCAGTAGTGGAGCGGGGGCGCTTTATACGCAGTATTTT. This sequence encodes CASSGAGALYTQYF.

The J gene is TRBJ2-2, the V gene TRBV11-2, with D perhaps matching TRBD2 (6 bases). The CDR3 is made up of 14 amino acids. V was cut by 6 bases and J by 4 bases, with 12 bases left in between. CDR1 SGHAT and CDR2 FQNNGV come from the germline V gene. Here the CDR3 DNA reads TGTGCCAGCAGACGGGGGTACGTCACCGGGGAGCTGTTTTTT. This encodes CASRRGYVTGELFF.

The CDR3 DNA reads TGTGCCAGTAATCAACAGGGGGATAGTTACGGCTACACCTTC. It encodes CASNQQGDSYGYTF. V usage is TRBV19 and J usage is TRBJ1-2, with 8 bases matching TRBD1. This CDR3 is 14 amino acids long. Germline V gene sequence: CDR1 LNHDA, CDR2 SQIVND (reference sequence). The junction had 12 bases not matched to a gene; V was cut back by 7 bases and J by 8 bases.

V and J are TRBV4-1 and TRBJ2-7, with 9 bases identical to TRBD2. Unmatched junction bases numbered 7, after V lost 0 bases and J lost 7 bases. This CDR3 is 15 amino acids long. From germline, CDR1 is MGHRA and CDR2 YSYEKL. The CDR3 bases are TGCGCCAGCAGCCAAGATTGGGCTAGCGGGGCGGAGCAGTACTTC. Protein: CASSQDWASGAEQYF.

The CDR3 DNA sequence: TGTGCCAGCAGCTTCTCAGGAGGAGGCTATGGCTACACCTTC. It encodes CASSFSGGGYGYTF. The chain is built from TRBV11-2 and TRBJ1-2, with no clear D. The CDR3 is 14 amino acids. CDR1 SGHAT and CDR2 FQNNGV come from the germline V gene. Trimming took off 3 bases at V and 4 bases at J, with 12 bases between the two ends.

The chain has TRBV5-6 and TRBJ1-5; D remains ambiguous. The CDR3 totals 15 residues. Trimming removed 0 bases at V and 0 bases at J, with 7 bases between. Germline-derived CDR1 and CDR2 are SGHDT and YYEEEE. The CDR3 reads CASSLGPRSNQPQHF. In DNA form, the CDR3 reads TGTGCCAGCAGCTTGGGTCCTCGTAGCAATCAGCCCCAGCATTTT.

The chain uses TRBV14 and TRBJ1-2, with D possibly matching TRBD1 (6 bases). Germline lookup yields CDR1 SGHDN and CDR2 FVKESK. The V end was cut by 3 bases, the J end by 7 bases, with 9 bases between. This CDR3 is 12 amino acids long. CDR3 region: CASSQNRVGYTF. Written as DNA, the CDR3 is TGTGCCAGCAGCCAGAACAGGGTTGGCTACACCTTC.

V is TRBV6-1 and J is TRBJ2-7; 8 bases are a match to TRBD2. The trim removed 5 bases at V and 6 bases at J, leaving 12 bases unmatched. This CDR3 has 15 amino acids. Per the germline V gene, CDR1 is MNHNS and CDR2 is SASEGT. DNA of the CDR3: TGTGCCAGCAGTCCCCGGGGAGCGGGGGCTGGCGAGCAGTACTTC. The encoded protein is CASSPRGAGAGEQYF.

The chain combines TRBV25-1 with TRBJ1-1; 7 positions match TRBD1. V trimming: 5 bases; J trimming: 1 base; junction bases outside the gene matches: 4. Germline assignment: CDR1 MGHDK and CDR2 SYGVNS. The CDR3 contains 14 residues. CDR3 residues: CASSIGTANTEAFF. The CDR3 nucleotides are TGTGCCAGCAGTATCGGGACAGCGAACACTGAAGCTTTCTTT.

The gene calls are TRBV13 and TRBJ2-7, with D tentatively TRBD2 (5 bases). The CDR3 runs to 13 residues. Germline CDR1 and CDR2: PRHDT and FYEKMQ (reference sequence). V dropped 5 bases and J dropped 6 bases, with 14 bases sitting between them. CDR3 bases: TGTGCCAGCAGCCGAGGGCCGATAAGCGAGCAGTACTTC. Translation: CASSRGPISEQYF.

The sample holds one count of this clone. The chain has TRBV5-6 and TRBJ2-3, with TRBD2 matching 13 bases. The CDR3 is made up of 17 amino acids. Germline lookup yields CDR1 SGHDT and CDR2 YYEEEE. Trimming took 4 bases from V and 2 from J; bases not matched to a gene: 7. CDR3 protein: CASSDPGLAGHTDTQYF. CDR3 DNA sequence: TGTGCCAGCAGCGATCCGGGACTAGCGGGGCACACAGATACGCAGTATTTT.

The chain recombines TRBV5-6 with TRBJ1-2, with 10 bases that match TRBD1. The germline V gene encodes CDR1 SGHDT and CDR2 YYEEEE. The ends lost 5 bases at V and 6 bases at J; junction bases unmatched: 7. This CDR3 comprises 14 residues. The CDR3 DNA reads TGTGCCAGCAGATCCCCCGGGACAGGGGATGGCTACACCTTC. It codes for CASRSPGTGDGYTF.

The rearrangement links TRBV5-1 to TRBJ2-5; tentative D call: TRBD1 (6 bases). Per the germline V gene, CDR1 is SGHRS and CDR2 is YFSETQ. This CDR3 has 15 amino acids. The ends were cut back, 1 base at V and 3 bases at J, with 13 bases in the middle. The DNA of the CDR3 is TGCGCCAGCAGCTTGCAGGGGACACCCGAAGAGACCCAGTACTTC. Its translation: CASSLQGTPEETQYF.

The chain recombines TRBV15 with TRBJ2-3; no definite D call. Germline CDR1 is LNHNV and CDR2 is YYDKDF (reference sequence). This CDR3 spans 16 amino acids. V shed 5 bases and J shed 5 bases, with 20 bases lying between them. The CDR3 sequence: CATSPLLGRAGDTQYF. The CDR3 nucleotides are TGTGCCACCAGCCCTCTCCTCGGCCGAGCAGGAGATACGCAGTATTTT.

The genes are TRBV5-1 and TRBJ2-3, with D uncertain. Germline CDR1 and CDR2: SGHRS and YFSETQ. The V end lost 5 bases, the J end lost 0 bases, and 13 bases lay between the germline ends. The CDR3 has 15 amino acids. The CDR3: CASSLIVHSTDTQYF. Here the CDR3 DNA reads TGCGCCAGCAGTCTCATAGTTCATAGCACAGATACGCAGTATTTT.

The chain links TRBV9 to TRBJ1-4; possible D gene TRBD1, 6 bases. Looked up from germline, CDR1 is SGDLS and CDR2 is YYNGEE. The CDR3 is 15 residues long. With 3 bases removed from V and 4 bases from J, the gap between germline ends came to 13 bases. This CDR3 reads CASSGPRDNNEKLFF. In DNA, the CDR3 is TGTGCCAGCAGCGGCCCCCGGGACAATAATGAAAAACTGTTTTTT. Full variable domain (remainder filled in from reference TRBV9 and TRBJ1-4): DSGVTQTPKHLITATGQRVTLRCSPRSGDLSVYWYQQSLDQGLQFLIQYYNGEERAKGNILERFSAQQFPDLHSELNLSSLELGDSALYFCASSGPRDNNEKLFFGSGTQLSVL.